Each of the 9 T cell receptor beta chains below was sequenced from the same sample in a study of T cells in Graves' hyperthyroidism and ophthalmopathy. TCR beta CDR3 sequences were amplified from RNA transcripts. HTBI primers were used for first-round RT-PCR of the TCR CDR3. In TCRdb, the multiplex PCR reads were re-called with MiXCR into one record per CDR3 protein. Of 250,000 to 350,000 distinct CDR3 sequences in the sample, approximately 20% were seen once. The sequencing sample was made of blood. Every receptor here comes from a man aged 30-40 years with Graves' ophthalmopathy.

This clonotype was observed a handful of times. A much larger clone lies a single base off, so this may be a read error. The chain carries TRBV29-1 and TRBJ1-1; D is undetermined. CDR3 length equals 12 residues. With 6 bases removed from V and 4 bases from J, the gap between germline ends came to 12 bases. Per germline, CDR1 SQVTM and CDR2 ANQGSEA. CDR3 region: CSVADGSTEAFF. CDR3 DNA: TGCAGCGTCGCGGACGGGAGCACTGAAGCTTTCTTT. Filled out from reference TRBV29-1 and TRBJ1-1, the complete variable domain reads SAVISQKPSRDICQRGTSLTIQCQVDSQVTMMFWYRQQPGQSLTLIATANQGSEATYESGFVIDKFPISRPNLTFSTLTVSNMSPEDSSIYLCSVADGSTEAFFGQGTRLTVV.

The V and J genes are TRBV9 and TRBJ2-3, with D uncertain. This CDR3 has 12 residues. Germline CDR1 SGDLS, CDR2 YYNGEE. V lost 0 bases and J 6 bases, leaving 5 bases between the germline ends. The CDR3 reads CASSVAGDTQYF. CDR3 coding DNA: TGTGCCAGCAGCGTAGCTGGGGATACGCAGTATTTT.

The chain employs TRBV28 and TRBJ2-7; 7 nucleotides line up with TRBD1. V dropped 6 bases and J dropped 6; count of bases not matched to a gene: 14. CDR3 length equals 15 residues. Germline lookup yields CDR1 MDHEN and CDR2 SYDVKM. Here the CDR3 DNA reads TGTGCCAGCAGCCCCCGGACAGGACGGATGGGCGAGCAGTACTTC. This gives the protein CASSPRTGRMGEQYF.

This clonotype appeared many times. The rearrangement joins TRBV14 to TRBJ2-3; the D is unclear. The CDR3 extends over 14 amino acids. Trimming took 1 base from V and 2 from J, leaving 7 bases between them. The germline CDR1 and CDR2 sequences are SGHDN and FVKESK. The CDR3 is CASSQVSATDTQYF. Written as DNA, the CDR3 is TGTGCCAGCAGCCAAGTTTCAGCCACAGATACGCAGTATTTT.

This clonotype was seen once. CDR3 sequence reads: CATGAASGNNEQFF. The CDR3 DNA is TGTGCCACGGGGGCGGCTAGCGGTAACAATGAGCAGTTCTTC. The chain has TRBV6-1 and TRBJ2-1, with D possibly matching TRBD2 (7 bases). The length of the CDR3 is 14 residues. V lost 10 bases and J 5 bases, leaving 18 bases between the germline ends. Looked up from germline, CDR1 is MNHNS and CDR2 is SASEGT.

This clonotype was detected a few times. The J gene is TRBJ2-7, the V gene TRBV5-1; D is unclear. Deletions cut 0 bases from V and 4 bases from J, with 8 bases between. CDR1 is SGHRS and CDR2 is YFSETQ in the germline V gene. There are 13 residues in the CDR3. The CDR3 DNA sequence: TGCGCCAGCAGCTTGGATCTTTTGTACGAGCAGTACTTC. It is translated as CASSLDLLYEQYF.

This sequence joins TRBV20-1 and TRBJ2-3, with D possibly TRBD2 on 6 matching bases. Trimming pared 7 bases from V and 4 bases from J, leaving 12 bases between. Germline assignment: CDR1 DFQATT and CDR2 SNEGSKA (reference sequence). This CDR3 region has 12 residues. The CDR3 DNA reads as TGCAGTGTCGGGAGCCCGGCAGATACGCAGTATTTT. This sequence encodes CSVGSPADTQYF.

V and J are TRBV20-1 and TRBJ1-1; D is perhaps TRBD1 (6 bases). Germline V lookup: CDR1 DFQATT, CDR2 SNEGSKA (reference sequence). This CDR3 spans 14 amino acids. V lost 1 base and J lost 5, with 14 bases in between. Written as DNA, the CDR3 is TGCAGTGCTAGAGTGACAGGCCTTTGGACTGAAGCTTTCTTT. Protein: CSARVTGLWTEAFF.

This clonotype was picked up many times. The chain recombines TRBV18 with TRBJ2-5; the match to TRBD2 covers 7 bases. J gave up 2 bases and V 5 bases, and 11 bases lay outside the gene matches. The CDR3 has 16 residues. Germline CDR1 KGHSH, CDR2 LQKENI. CDR3 region: CASSSTASGPQETQYF. The CDR3, as DNA: TGTGCCAGCTCATCCACGGCTAGCGGACCACAAGAGACCCAGTACTTC.